This T cell receptor beta chain was obtained from a study of molecular identifiers for immune sequencing clone quantification. Naive CD8 T cells underwent sorting with the CD8+CD4-CCR7+CD45RA+ definition. Previously described methods and listed TCR primers were used for bulk TCR libraries. One entry per CDR3 protein results from TCRdb running MiXCR on the PCR reads. This sample has about 32,000 distinct CDR3 sequences, with 19% found just once. The CDR3 loop spans 17 amino acids. The V gene's germline CDR1 is LGHNA and CDR2 YNFKEQ. V shed 0 bases and J shed 4 bases, with 18 bases lying between them. Study outcomes and limitations: Over 97% of effector molecules, but under 1% in naive cells, were held by clones with more than 20 RNA copies. Identical TCR molecules sharing a barcode could underestimate highly expanded clone sizes.

Regarding this clonotype: Its antigen remains unidentified. Just one base apart from a much larger clone, this may be a read error. In this CDR3 the conserved last residue, phenylalanine or tryptophan, is missing, so a read error is likely.

This clonotype was obtained from a human donor in good health. Some libraries in this study had Jurkat cell RNA spiked in. The chain uses TRBV4-2 and TRBJ1-2; D perhaps matches TRBD1 (6 bases). Sequenced sample: naive CD8+ T cells from blood, with Jurkat cell RNA spiked in. The subset: FACS-sorted CD8+CD4-CCR7+CD45RA+ naive T cells. CDR3 nucleotide sequence: TGTGCCAGCAGCCAAGATGCGCTGTCAGGGGTATTCTATGGCTACACCATC. This encodes CASSQDALSGVFYGYTI.